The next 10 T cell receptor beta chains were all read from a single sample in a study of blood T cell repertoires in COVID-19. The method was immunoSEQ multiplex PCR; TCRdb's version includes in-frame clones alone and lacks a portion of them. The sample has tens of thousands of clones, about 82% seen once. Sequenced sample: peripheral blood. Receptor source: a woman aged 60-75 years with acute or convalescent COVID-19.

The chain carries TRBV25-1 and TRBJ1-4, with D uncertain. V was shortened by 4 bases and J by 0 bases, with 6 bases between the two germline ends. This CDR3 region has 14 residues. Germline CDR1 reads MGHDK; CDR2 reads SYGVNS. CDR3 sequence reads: CASSGEATNEKLFF. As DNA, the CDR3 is TGTGCCAGCAGTGGCGAGGCAACTAATGAAAAACTGTTTTTT.

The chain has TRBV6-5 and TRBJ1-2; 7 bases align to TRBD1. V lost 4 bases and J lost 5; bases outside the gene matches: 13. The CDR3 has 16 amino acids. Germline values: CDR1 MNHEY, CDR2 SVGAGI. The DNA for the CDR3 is TGTGCCAGCAGTTCCGACCCGGGACAGAGTCTGTATGGCTACACCTTC. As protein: CASSSDPGQSLYGYTF.

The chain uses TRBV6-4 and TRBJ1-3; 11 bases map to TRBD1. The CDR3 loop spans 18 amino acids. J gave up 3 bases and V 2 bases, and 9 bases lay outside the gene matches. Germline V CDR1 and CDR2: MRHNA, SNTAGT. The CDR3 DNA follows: TGTGCCAGCAGTGACGGCGGACAGGGGGCGTCGGTTGGAAACACCATATATTTT. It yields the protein CASSDGGQGASVGNTIYF.

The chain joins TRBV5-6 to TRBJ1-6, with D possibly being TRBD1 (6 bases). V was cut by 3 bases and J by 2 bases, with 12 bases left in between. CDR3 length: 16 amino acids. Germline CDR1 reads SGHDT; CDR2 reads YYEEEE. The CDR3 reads CASSSGGGTYNSPLHF. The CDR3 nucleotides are TGTGCCAGCAGCTCGGGGGGGGGCACCTATAATTCACCCCTCCACTTT.

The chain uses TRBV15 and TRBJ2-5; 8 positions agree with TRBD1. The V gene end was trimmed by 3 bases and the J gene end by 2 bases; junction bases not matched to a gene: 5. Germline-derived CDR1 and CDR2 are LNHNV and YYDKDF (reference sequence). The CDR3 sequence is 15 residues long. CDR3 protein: CATSSQQGDQETQYF. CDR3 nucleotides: TGTGCCACCAGCAGTCAACAGGGGGATCAAGAGACCCAGTACTTC.

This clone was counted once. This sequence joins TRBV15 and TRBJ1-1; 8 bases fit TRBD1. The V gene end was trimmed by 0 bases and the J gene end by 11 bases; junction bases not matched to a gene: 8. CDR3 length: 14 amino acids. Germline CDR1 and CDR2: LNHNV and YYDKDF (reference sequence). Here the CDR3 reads CATSRDRAGGSAFF. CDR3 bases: TGTGCCACCAGCAGAGATCGGGCAGGGGGCAGCGCTTTCTTT.

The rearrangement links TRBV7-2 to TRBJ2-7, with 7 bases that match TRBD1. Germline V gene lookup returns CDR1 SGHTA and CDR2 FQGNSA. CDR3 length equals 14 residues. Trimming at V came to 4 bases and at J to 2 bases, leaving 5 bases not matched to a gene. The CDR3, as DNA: TGTGCCAGCAGCTGGGAACAGGGGCCCTACGAGCAGTACTTC. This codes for CASSWEQGPYEQYF.

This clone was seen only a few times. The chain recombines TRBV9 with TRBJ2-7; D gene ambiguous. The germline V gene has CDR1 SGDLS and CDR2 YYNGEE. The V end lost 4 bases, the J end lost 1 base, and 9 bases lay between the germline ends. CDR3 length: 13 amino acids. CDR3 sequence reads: CASSPAESYEQYF. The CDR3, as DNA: TGTGCCAGCAGCCCGGCGGAGTCCTACGAGCAGTACTTC.

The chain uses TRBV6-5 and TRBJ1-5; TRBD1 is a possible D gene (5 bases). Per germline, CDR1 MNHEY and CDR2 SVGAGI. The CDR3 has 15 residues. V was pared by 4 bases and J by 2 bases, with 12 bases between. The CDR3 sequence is CASSSLSRGNQPQHF. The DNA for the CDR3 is TGTGCCAGCAGTTCGTTATCCAGGGGCAATCAGCCCCAGCATTTT.

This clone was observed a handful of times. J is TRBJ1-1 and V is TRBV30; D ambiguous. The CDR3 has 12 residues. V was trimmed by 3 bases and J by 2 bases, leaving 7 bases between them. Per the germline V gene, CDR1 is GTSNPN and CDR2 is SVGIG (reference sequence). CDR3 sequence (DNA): TGTGCCTGGAGACAGTTAAACACTGAAGCTTTCTTT. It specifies CAWRQLNTEAFF.